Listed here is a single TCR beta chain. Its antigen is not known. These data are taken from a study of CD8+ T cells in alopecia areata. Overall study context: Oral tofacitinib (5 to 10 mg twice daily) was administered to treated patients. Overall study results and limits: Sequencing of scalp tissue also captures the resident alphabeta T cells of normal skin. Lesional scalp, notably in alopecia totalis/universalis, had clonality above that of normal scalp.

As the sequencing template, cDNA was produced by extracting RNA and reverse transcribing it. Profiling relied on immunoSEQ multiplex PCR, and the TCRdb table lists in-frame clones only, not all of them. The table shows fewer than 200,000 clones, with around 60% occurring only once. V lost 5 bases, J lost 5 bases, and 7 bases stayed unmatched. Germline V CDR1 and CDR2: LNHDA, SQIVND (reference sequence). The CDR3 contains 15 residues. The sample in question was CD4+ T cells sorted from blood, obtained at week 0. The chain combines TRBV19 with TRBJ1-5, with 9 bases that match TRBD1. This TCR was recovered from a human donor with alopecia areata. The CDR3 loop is CASSSQGALDQPQHF. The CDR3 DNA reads TGTGCCAGTAGTTCACAGGGGGCCCTCGATCAGCCCCAGCATTTT. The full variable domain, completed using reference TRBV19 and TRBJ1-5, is DGGITQSPKYLFRKEGQNVTLSCEQNLNHDAMYWYRQDPGQGLRLIYYSQIVNDFQKGDIAEGYSVSREKKESFPLTVTSAQKNPTAFYLCASSSQGALDQPQHFGDGTRLSIL.